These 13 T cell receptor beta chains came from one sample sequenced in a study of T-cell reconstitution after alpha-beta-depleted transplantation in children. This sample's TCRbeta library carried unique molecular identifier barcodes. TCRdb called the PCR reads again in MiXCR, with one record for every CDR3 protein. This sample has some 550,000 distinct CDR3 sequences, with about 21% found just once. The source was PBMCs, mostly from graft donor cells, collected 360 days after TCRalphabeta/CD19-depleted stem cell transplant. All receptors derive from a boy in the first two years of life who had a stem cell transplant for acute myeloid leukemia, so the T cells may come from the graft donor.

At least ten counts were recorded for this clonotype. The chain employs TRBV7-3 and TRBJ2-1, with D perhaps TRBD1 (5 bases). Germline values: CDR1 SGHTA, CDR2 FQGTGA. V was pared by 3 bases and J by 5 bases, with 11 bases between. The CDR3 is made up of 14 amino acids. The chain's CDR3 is CASSFEAGNNEQFF. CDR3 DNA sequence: TGTGCCAGCAGCTTCGAGGCAGGGAACAATGAGCAGTTCTTC.

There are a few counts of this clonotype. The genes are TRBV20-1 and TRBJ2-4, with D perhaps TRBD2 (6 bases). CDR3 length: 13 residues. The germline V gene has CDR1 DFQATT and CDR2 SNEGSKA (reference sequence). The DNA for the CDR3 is TGCAGCACTACTCCTGGAGCGGAGGGCGCTCAGTACTTC. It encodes CSTTPGAEGAQYF.

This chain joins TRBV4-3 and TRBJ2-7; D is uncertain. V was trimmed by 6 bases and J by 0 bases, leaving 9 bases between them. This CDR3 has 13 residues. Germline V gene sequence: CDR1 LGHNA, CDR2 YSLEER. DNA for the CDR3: TGCGCCAGCAGTCCCACGGACTCCTACGAGCAGTACTTC. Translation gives CASSPTDSYEQYF.

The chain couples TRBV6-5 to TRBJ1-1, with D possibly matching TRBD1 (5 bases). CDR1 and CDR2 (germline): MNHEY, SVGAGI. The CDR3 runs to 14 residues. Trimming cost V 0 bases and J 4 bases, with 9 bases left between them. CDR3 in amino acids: CASSYSGGTTEAFF. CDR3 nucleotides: TGTGCCAGCAGTTACTCCGGGGGGACCACTGAAGCTTTCTTT.

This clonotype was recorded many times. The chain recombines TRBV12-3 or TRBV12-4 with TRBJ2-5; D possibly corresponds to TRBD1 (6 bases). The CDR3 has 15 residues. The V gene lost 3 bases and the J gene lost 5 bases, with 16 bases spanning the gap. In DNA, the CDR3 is TGTGCCAGCAGTTTCCAAGGGGGAGAGTCGGAGACCCAGTACTTC. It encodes CASSFQGGESETQYF.

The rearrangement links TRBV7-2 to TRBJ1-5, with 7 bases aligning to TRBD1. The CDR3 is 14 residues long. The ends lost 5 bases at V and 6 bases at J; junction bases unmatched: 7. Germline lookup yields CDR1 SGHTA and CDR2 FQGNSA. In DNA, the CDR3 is TGTGCCAGCAGCGAAACAGGGGCCTTTCAGCCCCAGCATTTT. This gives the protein CASSETGAFQPQHF. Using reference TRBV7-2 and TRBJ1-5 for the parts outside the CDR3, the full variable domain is GAGVSQSPSNKVTEKGKDVELRCDPISGHTALYWYRQSLGQGLEFLIYFQGNSAPDKSGLPSDRFSAERTGGSVSTLTIQRTQQEDSAVYLCASSETGAFQPQHFGDGTRLSIL.

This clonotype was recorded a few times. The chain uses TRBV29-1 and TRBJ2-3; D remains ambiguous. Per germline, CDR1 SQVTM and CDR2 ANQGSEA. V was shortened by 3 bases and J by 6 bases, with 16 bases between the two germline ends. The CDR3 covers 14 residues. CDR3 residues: CSVDPEHRRDTQYF. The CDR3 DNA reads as TGCAGCGTTGATCCCGAACACCGCAGGGATACGCAGTATTTT.

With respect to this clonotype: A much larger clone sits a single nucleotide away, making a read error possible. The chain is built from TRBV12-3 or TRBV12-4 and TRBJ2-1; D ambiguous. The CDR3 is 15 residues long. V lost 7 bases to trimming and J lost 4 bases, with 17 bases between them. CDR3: CASTPSRYKYNEQFF. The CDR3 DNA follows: TGTGCCAGCACCCCCTCCCGATATAAATACAATGAGCAGTTCTTC.

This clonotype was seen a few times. The CDR3 sequence is CASSEVRDWALYNEQFF. CDR3 DNA sequence: TGTGCCAGCAGTGAAGTCAGGGATTGGGCCTTATACAATGAGCAGTTCTTC. V is TRBV25-1 and J is TRBJ2-1; perhaps TRBD1 as D (5 bases). Trimming cost V 2 bases and J 4 bases, with 18 bases left between them. The CDR3 sequence is 17 residues long. From germline, CDR1 is MGHDK and CDR2 SYGVNS.

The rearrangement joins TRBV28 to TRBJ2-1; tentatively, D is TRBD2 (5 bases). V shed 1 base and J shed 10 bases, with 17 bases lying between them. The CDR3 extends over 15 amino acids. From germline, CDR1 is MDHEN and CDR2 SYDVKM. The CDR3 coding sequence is TGTGCCAGCAGTTTATCCCCCTTTTTTCGCGGGGAGCAGTTCTTC. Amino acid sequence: CASSLSPFFRGEQFF.

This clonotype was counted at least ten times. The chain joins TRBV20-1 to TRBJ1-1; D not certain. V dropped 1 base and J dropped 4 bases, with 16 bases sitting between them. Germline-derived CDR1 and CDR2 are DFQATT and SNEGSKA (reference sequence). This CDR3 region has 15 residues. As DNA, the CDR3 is TGCAGTGCTAGAGTGACCCGTCATCGGGGCACTGAAGCTTTCTTT. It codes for CSARVTRHRGTEAFF.

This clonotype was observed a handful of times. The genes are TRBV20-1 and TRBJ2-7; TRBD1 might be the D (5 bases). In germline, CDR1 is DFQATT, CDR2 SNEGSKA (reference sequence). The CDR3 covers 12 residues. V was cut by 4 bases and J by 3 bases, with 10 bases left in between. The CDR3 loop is CSAKGPYYEQYF. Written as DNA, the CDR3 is TGCAGTGCTAAGGGGCCGTACTACGAGCAGTACTTC.

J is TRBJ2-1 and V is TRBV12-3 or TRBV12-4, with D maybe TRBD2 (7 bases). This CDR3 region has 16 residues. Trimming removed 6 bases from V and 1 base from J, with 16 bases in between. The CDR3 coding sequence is TGTGCCAGCAGCAAGGGGGGGGGGCTTTCCTACAATGAGCAGTTCTTC. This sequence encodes CASSKGGGLSYNEQFF.